This entry concerns a single T cell receptor beta chain. Its antigen is not yet known. No base quality information exists; no much larger clone differs at one position. These data are taken from a study of shared clonotypes between healthy human individuals (dated by TCRdb to about 2020). Regarding the study in general: The cohort comprised two women and three men aged 18 to 49 years. Per donor, three plates each were used for CD4 naive and CD4 memory, two for CD8 naive, and one for CD8 memory. To estimate repertoire size and how much clonotypes are shared between individuals, the study performed deep sequencing of blood TCR repertoires from about five healthy adults. To increase sequencing depth and limit assay-specific biases, different laboratories used diverse techniques to prepare libraries and sequence TCR repertoires. Per donor, leukapheresis produced somewhere between about 0.9 and 9.5 billion PBMCs. Study-level results and caveats: Because the study included only a small number of donors, the genetic and exposure-history diversity represented was limited. Sampling was restricted to blood, and TCR repertoires in tissue are likely to differ from TCR repertoires in blood. Compared with non-shared clonotypes, clonotypes shared by all four sorted-subset donors had higher generation probabilities. Rarefaction of sorted-subset datasets indicated incomplete sequencing despite the large sequencing depth. Across a handful of donors, around 5.4% of naive CD4, roughly 3.3% of naive CD8, 2.3% of memory CD4, and roughly 0.4% of memory CD8 clonotypes were shared. Pairwise subsampling indicated that sequencing depth was expected to affect the degree of clonotype sharing among donors. Naive subsets generally had larger estimated clonotype richness than memory subsets did.

Using the deep immunoSEQ assay, multiplex PCR amplified TCR CDR3 regions from genomic DNA. Genomic DNA extracted from each cell subset was distributed evenly over all wells of several immunoSEQ 96-well plates, and each plate served as one replicate. For sorted subsets, roughly 200 ng of genomic DNA, equivalent to 25,000 to 35,000 T cell genomes, went into each replicate PCR. The purified libraries were quantified using a Qubit 3.0 fluorometer, sized with a Bioanalyzer 2100, and then quantified again using the KAPA Library Quantification kit. A separate single-read 150-cycle Illumina NextSeq 550 flow cell was used to sequence each immunoSEQ 96-well plate. Per the original workflow: The immunoSEQ output contained only junctional sequences without quality scores, so filtering could not match that applied to full-length reads. To assign V/J genes and CDR3, sequences were annotated against IMGT germline references using PyIR, a Python wrapper for IgBLAST v1.9. Reads were filtered out if the reads had weak V/J assignments (E-value above 1e-6), no CDR3, stop codons, out-of-frame junctions, or ambiguous translated residues. V3J clonotypes were defined as sequences sharing an identical inferred V gene, J gene, and CDR3 amino acid sequence. The percentage overlap between two repertoires was calculated by dividing the number of shared unique clonotypes by the size of the smaller repertoire. Richness of each repertoire was evaluated using RTK rarefaction, the Chao1 estimator, and Recon v2.1 estimates of unobserved clonotypes. For all TCRbeta clonotypes obtained by the gDNA method from a few donors, generation probabilities were computed with OLGA. In TCRdb, the immuneACCESS table is reduced to in-frame sequences with V and J assigned. These tables do not hold every clone; where another copy was compared, an unresolved V gene accounts for under half, and the others remain unexplained. V, J and clone size are those of that table, while D and trimming were read from the DNA. Present in this sample are some 2,000,000 clones, over 85% of which were seen just once. The ten largest clones capture around 0.13% of the sample.

The donors were healthy, HIV-negative adults who had no recently reported acute infections or vaccinations. Only Caucasian adults living in Nashville, Tennessee, USA were represented among the donors. CD4+ T cells were enriched by magnetic negative selection, after which naive cells were positively selected on CD45RA and the negative fraction was taken as the memory subset. After blood collection by leukapheresis, PBMCs were isolated using Ficoll-Histopaque density gradient centrifugation and then cryopreserved in the vapor phase of liquid nitrogen. Analytical flow cytometry was used to check the purity and quantity of each magnetically sorted T cell population. From each sorted fraction, genomic DNA was isolated and quantified by UV absorbance on a Nanodrop 2000c. Sequencing was done on a sample of naive CD4+ T cells sorted from blood. The sample's cell subset or site, from its label and the paper: CD45RA+ positively selected. The sequence derives from a man younger than 35 in good health.

The DNA sequence is as follows: TGTGCCAGCAGCGTAGAAGCGCCGTACTCCTACAATGAGCAGTTCTTC. This encodes CASSVEAPYSYNEQFF. The chain is encoded by TRBV9 joined to TRBJ2-1, with the identity of the D gene unclear. There are 16 amino acids in the CDR3, from cysteine to phenylalanine inclusive. Only the CDR3 DNA is retained, 48 bases long and in frame from the first base. CDR1 is given as SGDLS and CDR2 as YYNGEE, both from the germline V gene. V and J are truncated by 0 bases and 0 bases respectively, leaving an intervening sequence of 10 bases. The full variable domain, completed from the reference TRBV9 and TRBJ2-1 proteins outside the CDR3, reads DSGVTQTPKHLITATGQRVTLRCSPRSGDLSVYWYQQSLDQGLQFLIQYYNGEERAKGNILERFSAQQFPDLHSELNLSSLELGDSALYFCASSVEAPYSYNEQFFGPGTRLTVL.